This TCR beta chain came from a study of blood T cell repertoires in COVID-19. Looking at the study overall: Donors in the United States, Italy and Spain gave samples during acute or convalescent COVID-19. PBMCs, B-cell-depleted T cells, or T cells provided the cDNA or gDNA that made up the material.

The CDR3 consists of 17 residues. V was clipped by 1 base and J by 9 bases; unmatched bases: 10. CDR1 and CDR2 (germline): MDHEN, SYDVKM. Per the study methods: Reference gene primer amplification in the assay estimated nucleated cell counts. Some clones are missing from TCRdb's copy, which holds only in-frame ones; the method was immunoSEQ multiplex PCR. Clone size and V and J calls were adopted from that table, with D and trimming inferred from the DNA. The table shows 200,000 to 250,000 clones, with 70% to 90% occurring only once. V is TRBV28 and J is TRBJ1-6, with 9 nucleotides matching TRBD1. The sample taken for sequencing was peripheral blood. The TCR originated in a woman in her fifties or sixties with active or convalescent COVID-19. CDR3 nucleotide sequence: TGTGCCAGCAGTTTATCGTCTCCAGGGACAGGGACTTCACCCCTCCACTTT. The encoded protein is CASSLSSPGTGTSPLHF.